These 3 T cell receptor beta chains share one sample of origin, sequenced in a study of response to subunit inactivated influenza vaccine. TCRdb redid the calling of the RT-PCR reads with MiXCR, one entry per CDR3 protein. The data hold approximately 730,000 distinct CDR3 sequences, with more than 11% observed a single time. This specimen consisted of PBMCs from blood, obtained less than 15 days before vaccination. These receptors originate from a man over 45 who received an inactivated influenza vaccine.

This clonotype was counted only a few times. The chain combines TRBV6-1 with TRBJ2-5, with TRBD2 identical over 7 bases. V shed 6 bases and J 1 base; nucleotides not matched to a gene: 5. Germline-derived CDR1 and CDR2 are MNHNS and SASEGT. CDR3 size: 14 residues. In DNA, the CDR3 is TGTGCCAGCAGGCACCGGGGGGTCCAAGAGACCCAGTACTTC. It is translated as CASRHRGVQETQYF.

This clonotype was seen more than once but under ten times. This chain joins TRBV4-3 and TRBJ2-7; D may correspond to TRBD1 or TRBD2 (5 bases each). Germline V gives CDR1 LGHNA, CDR2 YSLEER. This CDR3 contains 16 residues. V was clipped by 0 bases and J by 3 bases, with 15 bases between them. The CDR3 DNA reads TGCGCCAGCAGCCAAGAACTTGGGACGGCCAACTACGAGCAGTACTTC. It specifies CASSQELGTANYEQYF.

The CDR3: CASSPSIDRNQPQHF. CDR3 bases: TGTGCCAGCTCACCAAGTATCGACAGAAATCAGCCCCAGCATTTT. V gene TRBV18 combines with J gene TRBJ1-5; TRBD1 is a possible D gene (5 bases). V was pared by 2 bases and J by 4 bases, with 12 bases between. CDR3 length equals 15 residues. The germline V gene has CDR1 KGHSH and CDR2 LQKENI.